A selection of T cell receptor beta chains follows, all from one sample in a study of T cell repertoires in cytomegalovirus infection. Antigens for these TCRs are unknown. TCRdb itself ran the reads through MiXCR, one entry per CDR3 protein. The sample carries about 480,000 distinct CDR3 sequences, 30% to 35% recorded once. Sequenced here: cultured PBMCs, sampled from culture after CMV antigen stimulation. Receptors originate from a human donor in good health (CMV status not recorded). Some clones in this sample may be carry-over from other donors' samples. Each CDR3 is given with its conserved first and last residue. A D gene is named only where the DNA matches it firmly. Size values are once, few and many counts, or a class for expanded clones, and some rows have none.

D	J	size	V	CDR3	DNA
-	TRBJ1-1	few	TRBV28	CASVLNTEAFF	TGTGCCAGCGTACTGAACACTGAAGCTTTCTTT
-	TRBJ2-5	few	TRBV7-9	CASSSTRGMTETQYF	TGTGCCAGCAGCTCGACCAGAGGAATGACGGAGACCCAGTACTTC
TRBD2	TRBJ2-1	-	TRBV20-1	CSAPIKGTSSYNEQFF	TGCAGTGCCCCAATTAAGGGGACTAGCAGCTACAATGAGCAGTTCTTC
TRBD1	TRBJ2-2	once	TRBV7-6	CASTLGTGNTGELFF	TGTGCCAGCACCTTAGGGACAGGCAACACCGGGGAGCTGTTTTTT
TRBD1	TRBJ1-1	few	TRBV7-6	CASSLRQGASEAFF	TGTGCCAGCAGCTTAAGACAGGGGGCATCTGAAGCTTTCTTT
TRBD2	TRBJ2-1	-	TRBV19	CASSKSGTSGRNEQFF	TGTGCCAGTAGTAAATCCGGGACTAGCGGAAGAAATGAGCAGTTCTTC
-	TRBJ1-6	-	TRBV7-2	CASSFQPGPLIPSPLHF	TGTGCCAGCAGCTTCCAGCCTGGACCGTTAATACCCTCACCCCTCCACTTT
-	TRBJ1-2	-	TRBV30	CAWKKGSYGYTF	TGTGCCTGGAAAAAGGGGAGTTATGGCTACACCTTC
TRBD2	TRBJ2-1	-	TRBV12-3/TRBV12-4	CASSSPSGGNDNEQFF	TGTGCCAGCAGTTCCCCTAGCGGGGGAAATGACAATGAGCAGTTCTTC
TRBD2	TRBJ2-2	-	TRBV12-3/TRBV12-4	CASSMTSGRGTGELFF	TGTGCCAGCAGTATGACTAGCGGGCGGGGGACCGGGGAGCTGTTTTTT
-	TRBJ2-5	few	TRBV7-2	CASSLGWSAETQYF	TGTGCCAGCAGCTTAGGGTGGAGCGCGGAGACCCAGTACTTC
-	TRBJ2-1	-	TRBV20-1	CSARTHSYNEQFF	TGCAGTGCAAGGACTCACTCCTACAATGAGCAGTTCTTC
-	TRBJ1-2	-	TRBV7-8	CASSFRGASSNYGYTF	TGTGCCAGCAGCTTTAGGGGGGCCTCCTCCAACTATGGCTACACCTTC
TRBD2	TRBJ2-1	-	TRBV11-2	CASSWGLAGERNEQFF	TGTGCCAGCAGCTGGGGACTAGCGGGAGAACGGAATGAGCAGTTCTTC
TRBD1	TRBJ1-5	few	TRBV6-2/TRBV6-3	CASSYQTGISNQPQHF	TGTGCCAGCAGTTACCAGACAGGGATCAGCAATCAGCCCCAGCATTTT
-	TRBJ2-5	-	TRBV6-4	CASSYSTGRFETQYF	TGTGCCAGCAGTTACTCGACAGGGAGGTTTGAGACCCAGTACTTC
-	TRBJ2-1	few	TRBV10-3	CATGGLYNEQFF	TGTGCCACCGGGGGTCTCTACAATGAGCAGTTCTTC